Listed here is a single TCR beta chain. MiXCR, run by TCRdb on the 5' RACE reads, gives a single entry per CDR3 protein. The profile shows fewer than 250,000 distinct CDR3 sequences, 15% of them singletons. These data originate in a study of identical twins. From germline, CDR1 is MNHEY and CDR2 SMNVEV (reference sequence). The V and J ends lost 5 bases and 9 bases, in that order; junction bases with no gene match: 15. The CDR3 has 15 amino acids. These same records also appear under a second study, on T cells expressing NK-cell markers. From that report: Several experiments employed an anti-gamma-delta TCR antibody to confine sorting to alpha-beta TCR T cells. Over 5 donors carried dominant NKG2C+ clonotypes that made up roughly 1.0-8% of their CD8+ T cells.

The chain is built from TRBV27 and TRBJ2-7; 8 bases map to TRBD2. The clonotype was recovered from a woman in her late teens or twenties in good health. The specimen was CD8+ T cells sorted from blood. The CDR3 spells CASSRAGAGGSGQYF. The CDR3 DNA sequence: TGTGCCAGCAGTCGCGCGGGGGCGGGGGGCTCGGGGCAGTACTTC.